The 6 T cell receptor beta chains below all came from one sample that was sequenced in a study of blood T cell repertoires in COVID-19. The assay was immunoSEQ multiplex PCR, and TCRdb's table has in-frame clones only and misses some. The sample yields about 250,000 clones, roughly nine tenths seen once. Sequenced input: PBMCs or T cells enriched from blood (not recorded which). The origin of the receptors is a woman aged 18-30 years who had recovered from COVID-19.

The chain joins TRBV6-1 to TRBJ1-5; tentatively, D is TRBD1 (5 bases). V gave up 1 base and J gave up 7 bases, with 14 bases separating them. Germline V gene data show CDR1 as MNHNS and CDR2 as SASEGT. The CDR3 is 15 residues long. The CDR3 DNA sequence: TGTGCCAGCAGTGAAGGGGGCCAGGGTTACCAGCCCCAGCATTTT. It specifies CASSEGGQGYQPQHF.

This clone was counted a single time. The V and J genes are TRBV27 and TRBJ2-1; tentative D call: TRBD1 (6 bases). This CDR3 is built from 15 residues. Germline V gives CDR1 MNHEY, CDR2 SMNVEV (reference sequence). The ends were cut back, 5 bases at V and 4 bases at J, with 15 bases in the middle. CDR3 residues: CASSETGSSYNEQFF. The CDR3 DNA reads TGTGCCAGCAGTGAAACAGGGTCCTCTTACAATGAGCAGTTCTTC.

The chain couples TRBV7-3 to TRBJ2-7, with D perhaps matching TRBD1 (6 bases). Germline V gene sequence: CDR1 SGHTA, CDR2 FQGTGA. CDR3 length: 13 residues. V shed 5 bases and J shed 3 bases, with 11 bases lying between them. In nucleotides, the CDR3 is TGTGCCAGCAGCCCTCCGGACAGCTACGAGCAGTACTTC. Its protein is CASSPPDSYEQYF.

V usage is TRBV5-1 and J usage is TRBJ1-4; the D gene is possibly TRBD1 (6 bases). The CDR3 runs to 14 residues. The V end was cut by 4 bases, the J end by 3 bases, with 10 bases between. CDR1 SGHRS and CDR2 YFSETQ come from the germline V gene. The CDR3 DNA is TGCGCCAGCAGCACAGGACAGTCTAATGAAAAACTGTTTTTT. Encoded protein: CASSTGQSNEKLFF.

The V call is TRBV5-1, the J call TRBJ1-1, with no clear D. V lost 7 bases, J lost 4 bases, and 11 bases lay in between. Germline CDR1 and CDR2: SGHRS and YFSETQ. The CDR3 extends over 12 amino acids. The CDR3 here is CASGELFTEAFF. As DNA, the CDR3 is TGCGCCAGCGGGGAGTTATTCACTGAAGCTTTCTTT.

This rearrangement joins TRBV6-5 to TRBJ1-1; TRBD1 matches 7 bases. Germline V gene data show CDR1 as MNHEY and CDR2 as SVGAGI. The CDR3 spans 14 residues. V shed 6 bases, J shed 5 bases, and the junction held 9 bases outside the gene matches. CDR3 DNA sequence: TGTGCCAGCAGAAGACAGGGTCCTTTTACTGAAGCTTTCTTT. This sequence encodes CASRRQGPFTEAFF.